The present TCR beta chain was sequenced within a study of cytomegalovirus exposure and HLA in healthy donors. Germline CDR1 SGDLS, CDR2 YYNGEE. With 1 base clipped from V and 1 base from J, the junction kept 6 bases outside the gene matches. This CDR3 is built from 16 residues. The table came from immunoSEQ multiplex PCR; TCRdb's copy has only in-frame clones and leaves some out. The table records about 170,000 clones, about 88% of them present only once. Notes on this clone: Its antigen is not identified.

Study-wide findings and caveats: Subsequent analysis of the 95 to 150 validation repertoires found a tendency for first-cohort TCR clusters to co-occur.

The J gene is TRBJ2-3, the V gene TRBV9; 7 bases agree with TRBD2. The TCR sequence derives from a young woman in good health and CMV-seronegative. Sequences were obtained from PBMCs. CDR3 nucleotide sequence: TGTGCCAGCAGCGTATGGCTAGCGGAGGGCACAGATACGCAGTATTTT. This translates into CASSVWLAEGTDTQYF.